This T cell receptor (beta chain) was captured in a study of CD8 T cells in ankylosing spondylitis. Study-wide results and limits: Reportedly, matched ankylosing spondylitis synovial fluid was significantly enriched for disease-linked clones. Peripheral blood samples showed relatively rare disease-linked clones, and these clones were CD8+. Among TCR beta sequences, a motif of several highly homologous variants appeared characteristic of ankylosing spondylitis blood.

For TCR beta, libraries came from quantitative 5'-RACE with molecular barcodes. Using its own MiXCR run on the 5' RACE reads, TCRdb lists one record per CDR3 protein. The sample has some 800,000 distinct CDR3 sequences; 12% are singletons. At least ten counts were recorded for this clonotype. The target antigen is unknown. V was clipped by 5 bases and J by 3 bases, with 8 bases between them. Per the germline V gene, CDR1 is SGHTA and CDR2 is FQGNSA. This CDR3 region has 12 residues. This receptor was taken from a male donor with ankylosing spondylitis. Sequencing input: blood, either unsorted or a sorted T cell fraction (not recorded which). The gene calls are TRBV7-2 and TRBJ2-7; D ambiguous. CDR3 loop: CASSPLGYEQYF. The DNA of the CDR3 is TGTGCCAGCAGCCCATTGGGCTACGAGCAGTACTTC.